The clone carrying this T cell receptor delta chain is medium-sized (0.01 to 0.1%) in the sample. Different DNA sequences within this sample yield the same CDR3. This record belongs to a study of gamma-delta chains in newborns, infants, children. Study-level background: Polyclonal expansion of innate γδ T cells after birth follows microbial exposure.

TCRdb re-called the reads via CATT. The sample contains several thousand delta-chain clones, about 3.2% of which appear only once. The V and J ends lost 3 bases and 0 bases, in that order; junction bases with no gene match: 8. Germline V CDR1 and CDR2: GEAIGNYY, EKD. The CDR3 spans 17 residues. Sequencing was performed on blood. The chain employs TRDV2 and TRDJ1, with TRDD3 matching over 11 bases. This sequence originates from a child who was a newborn, infant or young child, either healthy, febrile or measles-vaccinated (not recorded which). The CDR3 coding sequence is TGTGCCTGTGACTCCCTTTACTGGGGGATAAACACCGATAAACTCATCTTT. As protein: CACDSLYWGINTDKLIF.